These T cell receptor beta chains were read from a single sample in a study of Ad26.COV2.S vaccination and SARS-CoV-2 variants. The repertoire was sequenced with immunoSEQ multiplex PCR; TCRdb's copy has only in-frame clones and lacks some. The data hold approximately 410,000 clones, with 92% observed a single time. The source was peripheral blood, collected in a trial of Ad26.COV2.S vaccine versus placebo. These receptors were taken from a person between 18 and 65 years old who received the Ad26.COV2.S COVID-19 vaccine or a placebo. The CDR3 runs from the conserved cysteine through the conserved F or W. The D gene is left open where the match is weak. Expanded clones are given a class, and other clones once, few, many or no size at all.

TRBV29-1	NA	NA	TRBJ2-7	TGCAGCGTTGAAGAGGCAGGGGGGACCTACGAGCAGTACTTC	CSVEEAGGTYEQYF
TRBV5-6	once	TRBD1	TRBJ1-4	TGTGCCAGCAGCTCGTGGACAGGGGGCATTGAAAAACTGTTTTTT	CASSSWTGGIEKLFF
TRBV28	NA	NA	TRBJ1-2	TGTGCCAGCGGCCTGCCAAACTATGGCTACACCTTC	CASGLPNYGYTF
TRBV5-5	NA	NA	TRBJ1-1	TGTGCCAGCATCTGGGGGACTGAAGCTTTCTTT	CASIWGTEAFF
TRBV6-6	once	NA	TRBJ2-5	TGTGCCAGCAGTTACTCTGGCCTCTACCAAGAGACCCAGTACTTC	CASSYSGLYQETQYF
TRBV28	NA	TRBD1	TRBJ1-1	TGTGCCAGCAGCCCGGACAGGGCTGAAGCTTTCTTT	CASSPDRAEAFF
TRBV7-2	NA	TRBD1	TRBJ1-6	TGTGCCAGCAGGACATCGACAGGGGGCAGGTCACCCCTCCACTTT	CASRTSTGGRSPLHF
TRBV19	NA	NA	TRBJ1-2	TGTGCCAGTAGTATAATCCGGGCGGGCTATGGCTACACCTTC	CASSIIRAGYGYTF
TRBV5-4	NA	TRBD2	TRBJ2-5	TGTGCCAGCAGCTTGGTTGGAGCGGGGGGGAAAGAGACCCAGTACTTC	CASSLVGAGGKETQYF
TRBV29-1	NA	NA	TRBJ1-1	TGCAGCGTCCCCGATGTACTAAATCATGAAGCTTTCTTT	CSVPDVLNHEAFF
TRBV4-3	NA	TRBD1	TRBJ2-5	TGCGCCAGCAGCCAAGCATTCCCCTCGACAGGGGGAGAGACCCAGTACTTC	CASSQAFPSTGGETQYF
TRBV12-3/TRBV12-4	NA	NA	TRBJ2-7	TGTGCCAGCAGTTTTGCACGGGATTACGAGCAGTACTTC	CASSFARDYEQYF
TRBV4-3	NA	TRBD2	TRBJ2-5	TGCGCCAGCAGCCAAGATTTAGCGGGGGGACAAGAGACCCAGTACTTC	CASSQDLAGGQETQYF
TRBV3-1/TRBV3-2	NA	NA	TRBJ1-1	TGTGCCAGCAGCCCTGATCAGCTGGGCGACACTGAAGCTTTCTTT	CASSPDQLGDTEAFF
TRBV3-1/TRBV3-2	NA	NA	TRBJ2-3	TGTGCCAGCAGCCAAGATATTGGAGATACGCAGTATTTT	CASSQDIGDTQYF
TRBV4-1	NA	NA	TRBJ2-7	TGCGCCAGCAGCCAAGCGACAGCCTCCTACGAGCAGTACTTC	CASSQATASYEQYF